This TCR beta chain was captured by sequencing in a study of cytomegalovirus exposure and HLA in healthy donors. The PCR was carried out with 60 Vbeta primers and 13 Jbeta primers. Assay: immunoSEQ multiplex PCR; the TCRdb copy retains only in-frame clones and omits some. Of tens of thousands of clones detected, over 60% appear once; the ten largest clones hold 7.6%. The CDR3 runs 14 residues. Germline V lookup: CDR1 KGHSH, CDR2 LQKENI. The V gene end was trimmed by 8 bases and the J gene end by 1 base; junction bases not matched to a gene: 5. The sequencing input was PBMCs. This chain uses TRBV18 with TRBJ2-5, with 9 positions matching TRBD1. The clonotype originates from a man aged 35 to 55 in good health and CMV-seropositive. CDR3 in DNA: TGTGCCAGCACCGGGACAGGGTCCCAAGAGACCCAGTACTTC. Protein: CASTGTGSQETQYF.